This T cell receptor (beta chain) was documented in a study of blood T cell repertoires in COVID-19. The V segment lost 4 bases and the J segment 8 bases; nucleotides outside the gene matches: 9. This CDR3 comprises 14 residues. Germline CDR1 reads SGHRS; CDR2 reads YFSETQ. Libraries were prepared by immunoSEQ multiplex PCR; TCRdb keeps only in-frame clonotypes and omits some of them. Of more than 65,000 clones listed, 65% to 85% are singletons. This sequence originates from a man between 50 and 59 years old with acute or convalescent COVID-19. The J gene is TRBJ2-1, the V gene TRBV5-1; 7 bases match TRBD1. Input material: peripheral blood. Here the CDR3 DNA reads TGCGCCAGCAGCATGCGCACAGGGGCCTATGAGCAGTTCTTC. It is translated as CASSMRTGAYEQFF.